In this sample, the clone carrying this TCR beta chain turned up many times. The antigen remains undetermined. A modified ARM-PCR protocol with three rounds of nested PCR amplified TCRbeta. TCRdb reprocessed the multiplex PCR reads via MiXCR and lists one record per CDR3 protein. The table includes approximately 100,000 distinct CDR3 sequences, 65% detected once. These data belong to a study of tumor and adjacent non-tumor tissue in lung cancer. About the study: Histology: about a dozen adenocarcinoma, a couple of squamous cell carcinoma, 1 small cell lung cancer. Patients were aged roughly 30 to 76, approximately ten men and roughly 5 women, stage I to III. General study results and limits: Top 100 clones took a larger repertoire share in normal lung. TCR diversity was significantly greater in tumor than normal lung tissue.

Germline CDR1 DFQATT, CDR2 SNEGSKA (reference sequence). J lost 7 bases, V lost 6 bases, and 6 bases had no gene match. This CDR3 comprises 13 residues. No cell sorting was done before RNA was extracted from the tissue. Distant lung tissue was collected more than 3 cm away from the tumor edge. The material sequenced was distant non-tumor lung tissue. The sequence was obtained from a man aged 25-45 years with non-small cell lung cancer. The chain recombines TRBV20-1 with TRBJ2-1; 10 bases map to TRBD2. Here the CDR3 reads CSAQRGGLNEQFF. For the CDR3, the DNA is TGCAGTGCACAGCGGGGGGGCCTGAATGAGCAGTTCTTC.